This record looks at one TCR beta chain sequence and its context. The source of the sample is a study of long-term antiretroviral therapy in people with HIV. At the survey level, the v3.0 immunoSEQ assay was run. TCRdb's copy holds only in-frame clones and misses some; the assay was immunoSEQ multiplex PCR. The repertoire holds approximately 27,000 clones, with over 75% as singletons. Source: unsorted PBMCs, taken 5.2 years after starting antiretroviral therapy. The TCR was taken from a woman aged 40 to 55 with HIV.

CDR3 protein: CASMVAATNEKLFF. The CDR3 nucleotides read TGTGCCAGTATGGTAGCTGCAACTAATGAAAAACTGTTTTTT. The gene calls are TRBV19 and TRBJ1-4; no firm D call. Trimming cost V 7 bases and J 0 bases, with 9 bases left between them. CDR3 length equals 14 residues. The V gene's germline CDR1 is LNHDA and CDR2 SQIVND (reference sequence).